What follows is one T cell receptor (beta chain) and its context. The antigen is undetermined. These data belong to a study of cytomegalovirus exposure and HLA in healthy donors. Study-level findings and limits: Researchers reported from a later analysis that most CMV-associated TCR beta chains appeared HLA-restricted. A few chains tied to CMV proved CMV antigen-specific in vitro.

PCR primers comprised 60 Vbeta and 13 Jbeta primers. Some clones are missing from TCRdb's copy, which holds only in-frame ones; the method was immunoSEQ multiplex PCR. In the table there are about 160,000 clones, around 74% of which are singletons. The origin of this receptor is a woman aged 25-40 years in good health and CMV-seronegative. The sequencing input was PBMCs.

CDR3 DNA sequence: TGTGCCAGCAGCCAAGCACCGGGACAGGGACCCCTAGGACAGTACTTC. Amino acids: CASSQAPGQGPLGQYF. The chain has TRBV14 and TRBJ2-7; 9 bases agree with TRBD1. J was trimmed by 10 bases and V by 1 base; bases with no gene match: 14. Germline CDR1 and CDR2: SGHDN and FVKESK. This CDR3 spans 16 amino acids. The full variable domain, rest sourced from reference TRBV14 and TRBJ2-7, is EAGVTQFPSHSVIEKGQTVTLRCDPISGHDNLYWYRRVMGKEIKFLLHFVKESKQDESGMPNNRFLAERTGGTYSTLKVQPAELEDSGVYFCASSQAPGQGPLGQYFGPGTRLTVT.